Listed below are T cell receptor beta chains from one sample, sequenced in a study of vaccination and CD4 T cells after COVID-19. TCRdb re-called the PCR reads through MiXCR, storing one row per CDR3 protein. The sample has over 15,000 distinct CDR3 sequences, about half seen once. No cognate antigen is known for these TCRs. The sample here was CD4+ T cells from blood, cultured in vitro, taken before SARS-CoV-2 vaccination. These receptors were taken from a human donor who had recovered from COVID-19. CDR3s include the opening cysteine and the closing phenylalanine or tryptophan. The D gene is left open where the match is weak. Rows may omit the clone size; those that give it use once, few, many or a size class.

TRBD2 | TRBJ2-1 | TRBV20-1 | - | CSASAIPRTSGRAYEQFF | TGCAGTGCTAGTGCCATACCCAGGACTAGCGGGAGGGCCTATGAGCAGTTCTTC
- | TRBJ2-1 | TRBV7-2 | - | CASSLRGFLHNEQFF | TGTGCCAGCAGCTTGAGGGGGTTCCTCCACAATGAGCAGTTCTTC
- | TRBJ2-2 | TRBV7-8 | - | CASSWTAEGTGELFF | TGTGCCAGCAGCTGGACTGCCGAGGGAACCGGGGAGCTGTTTTTT
TRBD1 | TRBJ1-6 | TRBV20-1 | - | CSGKEGTAFNSPLHF | TGCAGTGGCAAAGAGGGGACAGCTTTTAATTCACCCCTCCACTTT
TRBD1 | TRBJ1-6 | TRBV7-2 | few | CASRTDRDASPLHF | TGTGCCAGCAGGACCGACAGGGATGCTTCACCCCTCCACTTT
TRBD1 | TRBJ1-2 | TRBV19 | - | CARTRLGTGSNYGYTF | TGTGCCAGAACCCGACTGGGGACAGGGAGTAACTATGGCTACACCTTC
- | TRBJ2-7 | TRBV6-5 | few | CASRRSGDYEQYF | TGTGCCAGCAGGCGAAGCGGTGACTACGAGCAGTACTTC
- | TRBJ2-1 | TRBV7-2 | - | CASSLTGSSYNEQFF | TGTGCCAGCAGCTTAACAGGGAGCTCCTACAATGAGCAGTTCTTC
TRBD1 | TRBJ2-7 | TRBV20-1 | - | CSAYGTGAHRAYEQYF | TGCAGTGCTTATGGGACAGGGGCGCATCGGGCCTACGAGCAGTACTTC
- | TRBJ2-1 | TRBV2 | - | CASKRQSSYNEQFF | TGTGCCAGCAAAAGGCAGTCCTCCTACAATGAGCAGTTCTTC
- | TRBJ1-5 | TRBV18 | once | CASSRTGGSYSNQPQHF | TGTGCCAGCTCCCGAACGGGGGGATCCTATAGCAATCAGCCCCAGCATTTT